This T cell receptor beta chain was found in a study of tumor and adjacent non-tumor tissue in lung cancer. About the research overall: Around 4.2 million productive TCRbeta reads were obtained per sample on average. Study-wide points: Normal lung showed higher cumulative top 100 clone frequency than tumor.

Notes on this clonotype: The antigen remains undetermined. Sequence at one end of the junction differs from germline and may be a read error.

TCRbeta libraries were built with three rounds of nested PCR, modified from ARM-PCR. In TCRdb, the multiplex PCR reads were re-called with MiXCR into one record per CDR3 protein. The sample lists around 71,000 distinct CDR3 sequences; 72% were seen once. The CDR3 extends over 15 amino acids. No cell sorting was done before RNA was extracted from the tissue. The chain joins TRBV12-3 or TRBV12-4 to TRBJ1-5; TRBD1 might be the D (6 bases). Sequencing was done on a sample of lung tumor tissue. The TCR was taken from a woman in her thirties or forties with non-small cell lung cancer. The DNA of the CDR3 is TGTGCCAACAGTCTGATACAGGGCCTAGGGCAGCCCCACCATTTT. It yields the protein CANSLIQGLGQPHHF.